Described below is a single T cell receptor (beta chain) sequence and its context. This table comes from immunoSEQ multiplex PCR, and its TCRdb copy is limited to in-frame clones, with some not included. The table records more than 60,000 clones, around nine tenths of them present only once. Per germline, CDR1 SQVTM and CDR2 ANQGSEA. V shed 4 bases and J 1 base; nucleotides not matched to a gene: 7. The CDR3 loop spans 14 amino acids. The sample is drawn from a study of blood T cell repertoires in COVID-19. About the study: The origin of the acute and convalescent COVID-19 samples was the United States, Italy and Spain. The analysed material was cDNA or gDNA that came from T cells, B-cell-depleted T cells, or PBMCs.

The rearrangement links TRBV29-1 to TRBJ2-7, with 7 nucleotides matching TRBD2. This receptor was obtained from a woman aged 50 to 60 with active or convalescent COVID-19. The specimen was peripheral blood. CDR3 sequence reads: CSVGGEGRSYEQYF. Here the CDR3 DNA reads TGCAGCGTTGGGGGGGAGGGCCGTTCCTACGAGCAGTACTTC.